A selection of T cell receptor beta chains follows, all from one sample in a study of T cells in Graves' hyperthyroidism and ophthalmopathy. TCRdb recomputed calls from the multiplex PCR reads with MiXCR, one row per CDR3 protein. The sample yields some 550,000 distinct CDR3 sequences, under 25% seen once. Sequenced input: blood. The receptors here all came from a man younger than 35 with Graves' hyperthyroidism. CDR3s include the opening cysteine and the closing phenylalanine or tryptophan. The D gene is left open where the match is weak. Rows give clone size only sometimes, using once, few, many, or a class for an expanded clone.

clone size	V gene	J gene	D gene	CDR3 DNA	CDR3 protein
many	TRBV7-9	TRBJ1-1	TRBD1	TGTGCCAGCAGCCATTCAGGGACAGGGGGCACTGAAGCTTTCTTT	CASSHSGTGGTEAFF
-	TRBV28	TRBJ1-2	-	TGTGCCAGCAGAACTCTGTGGGGGTCTGGCTACACCTTC	CASRTLWGSGYTF
few	TRBV28	TRBJ2-6	-	TGTGCCAGCCAGGATGCTGGGGCCAACGTCCTGACTTTC	CASQDAGANVLTF
-	TRBV20-1	TRBJ2-7	-	TGCAGTGCTAACGGACTGAACTACGAGCAGTACTTC	CSANGLNYEQYF
-	TRBV6-1	TRBJ2-5	TRBD1	TGTGCCAGCAGTGTAGGGACAGGGTCTCGGGAGACCCAGTACTTC	CASSVGTGSRETQYF
-	TRBV7-6	TRBJ2-2	TRBD1	TGTGCCAGCAGCCGACAGGGCCGGACCGGGGAGCTGTTTTTT	CASSRQGRTGELFF
few	TRBV19	TRBJ2-6	-	TGTGCCAGTAGTGCCGAGTGGGGAAAGGGGTCTGGGGCCAACGTCCTGACTTTC	CASSAEWGKGSGANVLTF
many	TRBV2	TRBJ2-6	-	TGTGCCAGCGCTGCTGGGGCCAACGTCCTGACTTTC	CASAAGANVLTF
few	TRBV4-1	TRBJ1-1	-	TGCGCCAGCAGCCATGGGCAGGCCATGGGCACTGAAGCTTTCTTT	CASSHGQAMGTEAFF
many	TRBV6-1	TRBJ2-2	TRBD1	TGTGCCAGCAAGGGACAGCTCAACACCGGGGAGCTGTTTTTT	CASKGQLNTGELFF
-	TRBV27	TRBJ1-2	-	TGTGCCAGCGGCCTACAGGGTTCCTATGGCTACACCTTC	CASGLQGSYGYTF
many	TRBV6-1	TRBJ2-5	TRBD2	TGTGCCAGCAGTGAAGCTACGGGCGGGGGGGCTGAGACCCAGTACTTC	CASSEATGGGAETQYF
-	TRBV5-1	TRBJ2-5	TRBD1	TGCGCCAGCGGGGGGACAGGCGGGTCAGAGACCCGGTACTTC	CASGGTGGSETRYF
many	TRBV6-1	TRBJ1-2	-	TGTGCCAGCAGTGACACCTATGGCTACACCTTC	CASSDTYGYTF
many	TRBV7-9	TRBJ2-7	TRBD1	TGTGCCAGCAGCCCGTTTAGGGGACAGGGAAGCTACGAGCAGTACTTC	CASSPFRGQGSYEQYF
few	TRBV4-1	TRBJ2-5	TRBD2	TGCGCCAGCAGCCAAGATAAGACTAGCGGGGGGCAAGAGACCCAGTACTTC	CASSQDKTSGGQETQYF
-	TRBV3-1	TRBJ2-4	-	TGTGCCAGCAGCCAAGCAGGGGGGTTACTAGCCAAAAACATTCAGTACTTC	CASSQAGGLLAKNIQYF
-	TRBV3-1	TRBJ2-5	TRBD1	TGTGCCAGCAGCCACCTTAGGACAGGGCAAGAGACCCAGTACTTC	CASSHLRTGQETQYF
many	TRBV6-2/TRBV6-3	TRBJ1-6	TRBD1	TGTGCCAGCAGTTCAGCTCAGGGGGGACCTGATTCACCCCTCCACTTT	CASSSAQGGPDSPLHF
-	TRBV29-1	TRBJ1-1	-	TGCAGCGTCGGCGACAGGCCGAACACTGAAGCTTTCTTT	CSVGDRPNTEAFF
many	TRBV28	TRBJ2-7	TRBD1	TGTGCCAGCAGTTTATTCAACAGGGGTGACGAGCAGTACTTC	CASSLFNRGDEQYF
many	TRBV25-1	TRBJ1-1	-	TGTGCCAGCAGTGAATACGGGGGGGGCGTGAACACTGAAGCTTTCTTT	CASSEYGGGVNTEAFF
-	TRBV19	TRBJ2-4	TRBD2	TGTGCCAGTAGTACCATCCCGGGACTAGCGGGGGTCCTAGCCAAAAACATTCAGTACTTC	CASSTIPGLAGVLAKNIQYF
many	TRBV30	TRBJ2-7	-	TGTGCCTGGACCCCTGGGGGCGAGCAGTACTTC	CAWTPGGEQYF
-	TRBV20-1	TRBJ2-5	-	TGCAGTGCTAGAGATCCTCTGGGAGTGACGGAGACCCAGTACTTC	CSARDPLGVTETQYF
-	TRBV15	TRBJ2-7	-	TGTGCCACCAGCAGAGGTGGAATCTACGAGCAGCACTTC	CATSRGGIYEQHF
-	TRBV7-9	TRBJ2-4	-	TGTGCCAGCAGCTTAGTTTATGGGAAGAGCGACATTCAGTACTTC	CASSLVYGKSDIQYF
-	TRBV7-6	TRBJ2-7	TRBD2	TGTGCCAGCAGCTCAGTTTCTAGCGGGGATTCCGGGCAGTACTTC	CASSSVSSGDSGQYF
few	TRBV27	TRBJ2-7	-	TGTGCCAGCAGTTTAAGGCGAGGGGGCTACGAGCAGTACTTC	CASSLRRGGYEQYF
-	TRBV12-3/TRBV12-4	TRBJ1-1	-	TGTGCCAGCAGTTCAGATCTCTCCCCGGGCAGAGGCGGCGGCACTGAAGCTTTCTTT	CASSSDLSPGRGGGTEAFF
few	TRBV7-6	TRBJ1-5	-	TGTGCCAGCAGCTTAGCAGGACCCGGCAATCAGCCCCAGCATTTT	CASSLAGPGNQPQHF
few	TRBV6-1	TRBJ2-7	TRBD1	TGTGCCAGCAGGGGCCCAAAGACAGGGGGGATCTACGAGCAGTACTTC	CASRGPKTGGIYEQYF
few	TRBV9	TRBJ2-7	-	TGTGCCAGCAGCGTAGACCTGTCTAACTACGAGCAGTACTTC	CASSVDLSNYEQYF
-	TRBV19	TRBJ2-2	-	TGTGCCAGTAGTATAGGGAGCACCGGGGAGCTGTTTTTT	CASSIGSTGELFF
-	TRBV7-9	TRBJ2-5	TRBD1	TGTGCCAGCAGCCAGACAGGGGGAGGTGATAGGAAGACCCAGTACTTC	CASSQTGGGDRKTQYF
few	TRBV29-1	TRBJ2-5	-	TGCAGCGTTGTTCTGGGGAAAGAGACCCAGTACTTC	CSVVLGKETQYF
many	TRBV28	TRBJ1-1	TRBD1	TGTGCCAGCAGTTTAGGGGACAGGGTTAACACTGAAGCTTTCTTT	CASSLGDRVNTEAFF
-	TRBV15	TRBJ1-2	-	TGTGCCACCAGCAGAGAAGGGGGGGCATTAGGCTACACCTTC	CATSREGGALGYTF
many	TRBV7-2	TRBJ1-1	TRBD1	TGTGCCAGCAGCGCTACAGGGGTTGAAGCTTTCTTT	CASSATGVEAFF
-	TRBV6-2/TRBV6-3	TRBJ2-7	-	TGTGCCAGCAGTTACTCGACACAATACGAGCAGTACTTC	CASSYSTQYEQYF
-	TRBV28	TRBJ2-2	-	TGTGCCAGCAGCCCAAGTGAGGCGGGGTGGACCGGGGAGCTGTTTTTT	CASSPSEAGWTGELFF
few	TRBV3-1	TRBJ1-2	TRBD1	TGTGCCAGCAGCCAAGACGTAAGGGGGCATGGCTACACCTTC	CASSQDVRGHGYTF
few	TRBV28	TRBJ2-7	TRBD1	TGTGCCAGCAGTCCCGGGACAGGGCGGTATTTTGTGCAGTACTTC	CASSPGTGRYFVQYF
many	TRBV6-5	TRBJ1-2	-	TGTGCCAGCAGTTACGGGGGGCGCGGGATCGGCTACACCTTC	CASSYGGRGIGYTF
many	TRBV6-1	TRBJ2-3	-	TGTGCCAGCACCAATAGTCCAGATACGCAGTATTTT	CASTNSPDTQYF
many	TRBV30	TRBJ1-1	-	TGTGCCTGGAGTGTAAGTTGGAACACTGAAGCTTTCTTT	CAWSVSWNTEAFF
-	TRBV6-1	TRBJ2-2	-	TGTGCCAACCGGGACACCGGGGAGCTGTTTTTT	CANRDTGELFF
many	TRBV28	TRBJ2-2	-	TGTGCCAGCAGTCCGCTTCCGGGACGAGGATTCGCGAACACCGGGGAGCTGTTTTTT	CASSPLPGRGFANTGELFF
many	TRBV12-3/TRBV12-4	TRBJ2-7	TRBD1	TGTGCCAGCAGTCGACAGGGGGAAGTCTTCTACGAGCAGTACTTC	CASSRQGEVFYEQYF
many	TRBV7-9	TRBJ1-5	-	TGTGCCAGCAGTACCAACAATCAGCCCCAGCATTTT	CASSTNNQPQHF
once	TRBV7-9	TRBJ2-5	-	TGTGCCAGCCATAAAGGCGGGGGCTTCCAAGAGACCCAGTACTTC	CASHKGGGFQETQYF